A selection of T cell receptor beta chains follows, all from one sample in a study of blood T cell repertoires in COVID-19. The protocol was immunoSEQ multiplex PCR, while the TCRdb copy is restricted to in-frame clones and leaves out a portion. The sample lists around 94,000 clones; over 85% were seen once. Sample: peripheral blood. The receptors stem from a woman between 50 and 59 years old with COVID-19, enrolled during active disease. Each CDR3 is given with its conserved first and last residue. D genes are given only for firm matches. Not every row has a clone size; where given, it reads once, few, many or a size class.

NA TRBJ1-2 NA TRBV7-9 CASSLAGGRYGYTF TGTGCCAGCAGCTTAGCAGGCGGCCGGTATGGCTACACCTTC
NA TRBJ1-2 NA TRBV19 CASSIGRGGQTPLSGYTF TGTGCCAGTAGTATAGGTAGGGGGGGACAAACTCCCCTATCTGGCTACACCTTC
NA TRBJ1-5 TRBD1 TRBV6-1 CASSEGTGGVLSNQPQHF TGTGCCAGCAGTGAAGGGACAGGGGGGGTGCTGAGCAATCAGCCCCAGCATTTT
few TRBJ1-2 TRBD1 TRBV11-1 CASSLGQGSCTF TGTGCCAGCAGCTTGGGACAGGGTTCTTGCACCTTC
NA TRBJ2-2 NA TRBV5-1 CASSLYTPQPNTGELFF TGCGCCAGCAGCTTGTATACCCCACAACCGAACACCGGGGAGCTGTTTTTT
NA TRBJ1-4 TRBD1 TRBV15 CATSSDREATNEKLFF TGTGCCACCAGCAGTGACAGGGAAGCGACTAATGAAAAACTGTTTTTT
NA TRBJ1-1 NA TRBV7-2 CASSSAQDPTGPRNTEAFF TGTGCCAGCAGCTCCGCCCAAGATCCTACAGGGCCCCGGAACACTGAAGCTTTCTTT
NA TRBJ1-5 TRBD1 TRBV27 CAAGGTGNQPQHF TGTGCCGCAGGCGGGACAGGGAATCAGCCCCAGCATTTT
NA TRBJ1-6 NA TRBV19 CASSIALYNSPLHF TGTGCCAGTAGTATTGCGTTGTATAATTCACCCCTCCACTTT
NA TRBJ2-5 TRBD2 TRBV2 CATKGLAKETQYF TGTGCCACCAAAGGACTAGCGAAAGAGACCCAGTACTTC
NA TRBJ1-3 NA TRBV19 CASGTYGNTIYF TGTGCCAGTGGGACTTACGGAAACACCATATATTTT
NA TRBJ1-1 TRBD1 TRBV11-3 CASSFSTGTGTEAFF TGTGCCAGCAGCTTTTCGACAGGGACGGGAACTGAAGCTTTCTTT
NA TRBJ2-7 TRBD1 TRBV13 CASSFRRTGIRDEQYF TGTGCCAGCAGCTTCCGACGGACAGGGATTAGGGACGAGCAGTACTTC
NA TRBJ1-5 NA TRBV6-2/TRBV6-3 CASSEVQANQPQHF TGTGCCAGCAGTGAGGTACAGGCTAATCAGCCCCAGCATTTT
once TRBJ2-7 TRBD2 TRBV7-2 CASRGGGDTWYEQYF TGTGCCAGCAGGGGCGGGGGGGATACGTGGTACGAGCAGTACTTC
NA TRBJ2-7 NA TRBV12-5 CASGPPLSSYEQYF TGTGCTAGTGGTCCCCCACTGAGCTCCTACGAGCAGTACTTC
NA TRBJ2-3 TRBD2 TRBV13 CASSFLAGGPDTQYF TGTGCCAGCAGCTTTCTAGCGGGGGGGCCGGATACGCAGTATTTT
NA TRBJ2-5 NA TRBV27 CASSWRDSRETQYF TGTGCCAGCAGTTGGCGGGACAGTCGAGAGACCCAGTACTTC
NA TRBJ2-4 TRBD2 TRBV10-3 CAISDPGLAGPSNIQYF TGTGCCATCAGTGACCCCGGACTAGCGGGACCGTCAAACATTCAGTACTTC
NA TRBJ2-5 TRBD2 TRBV20-1 CSASRLAGAETQYF TGCAGTGCTAGTCGGCTAGCGGGGGCAGAGACCCAGTACTTC
NA TRBJ2-3 TRBD2 TRBV5-1 CASSLRAGADTQYF TGCGCCAGCAGCTTGCGAGCGGGGGCAGATACGCAGTATTTT
NA TRBJ2-7 NA TRBV19 CASTFSYEQYF TGTGCCAGTACTTTCTCCTACGAGCAGTACTTC
NA TRBJ1-2 NA TRBV10-3 CAIRNSPNYGYTF TGTGCCATCAGGAATAGCCCTAACTATGGCTACACCTTC
NA TRBJ1-1 NA TRBV19 CASSIMGRNTEAFF TGTGCCAGTAGTATAATGGGGCGGAACACTGAAGCTTTCTTT
NA TRBJ1-2 NA TRBV11-3 CASSLGGPAAAQTF TGTGCCAGCAGCTTAGGTGGTCCGGCGGCAGCTCAAACCTTC
few TRBJ1-1 NA TRBV19 CASSMTGNTEAFF TGTGCCAGTAGTATGACAGGGAACACTGAAGCTTTCTTT
NA TRBJ1-2 NA TRBV27 CASSFSGNYGYTF TGTGCCAGCAGTTTCAGCGGTAACTATGGCTACACCTTC
NA TRBJ2-5 TRBD1 TRBV5-1 CASSEGTGEETQYF TGCGCCAGCAGCGAAGGGACAGGAGAAGAGACCCAGTACTTC
NA TRBJ1-6 NA TRBV6-6 CASSHGRERDNSPLHF TGTGCCAGCAGCCACGGACGGGAGAGGGATAATTCACCCCTCCACTTT
NA TRBJ1-2 TRBD1 TRBV10-2 CASRETGGASYGYTF TGCGCCAGCAGGGAAACAGGGGGCGCATCCTATGGCTACACCTTC
NA TRBJ1-2 TRBD1 TRBV5-6 CASSSRTGYGYTF TGTGCCAGCAGTTCAAGGACAGGGTACGGCTACACCTTC
NA TRBJ2-7 TRBD1 TRBV11-3 CASSYGTGGYEQYF TGTGCCAGCAGCTATGGGACAGGGGGGTACGAGCAGTACTTC
NA TRBJ2-7 NA TRBV2 CASSAPSAQGNTYEQYF TGTGCCAGCAGTGCGCCCTCGGCGCAGGGGAATACCTACGAGCAGTACTTC
NA TRBJ1-1 TRBD1 TRBV27 CASRQFPGTGKNTEAFF TGTGCCAGCAGACAATTTCCCGGGACAGGGAAGAACACTGAAGCTTTCTTT
NA TRBJ1-3 NA TRBV11-2 CASSFDRNGNTIYF TGTGCCAGCAGCTTTGACAGGAATGGAAACACCATATATTTT
NA TRBJ2-3 TRBD2 TRBV3-1/TRBV3-2 CASSQGIAGGDTQYF TGTGCCAGCAGCCAGGGGATAGCGGGGGGGGATACGCAGTATTTT
NA TRBJ1-6 TRBD1 TRBV19 CATGQGQSPLHF TGTGCCACCGGACAGGGTCAATCACCCCTCCACTTT
NA TRBJ2-7 TRBD2 TRBV20-1 CSASSGDREQYF TGCAGTGCGAGTAGCGGGGATCGCGAGCAGTACTTC